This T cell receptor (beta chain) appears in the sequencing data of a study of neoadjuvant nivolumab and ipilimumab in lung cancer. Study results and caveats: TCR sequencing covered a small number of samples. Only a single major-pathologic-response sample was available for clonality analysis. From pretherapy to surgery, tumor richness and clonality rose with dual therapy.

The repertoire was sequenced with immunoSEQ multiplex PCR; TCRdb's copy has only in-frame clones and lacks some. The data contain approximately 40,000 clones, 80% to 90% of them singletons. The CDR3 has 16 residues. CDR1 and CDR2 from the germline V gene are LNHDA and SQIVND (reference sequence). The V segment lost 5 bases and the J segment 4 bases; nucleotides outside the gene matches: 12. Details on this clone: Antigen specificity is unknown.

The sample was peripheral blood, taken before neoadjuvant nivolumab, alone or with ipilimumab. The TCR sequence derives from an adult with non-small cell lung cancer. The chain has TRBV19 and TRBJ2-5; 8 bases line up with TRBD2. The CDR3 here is CASSPGSGRAGETQYF. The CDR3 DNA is TGTGCCAGTAGTCCAGGGAGCGGGAGAGCGGGAGAGACCCAGTACTTC.